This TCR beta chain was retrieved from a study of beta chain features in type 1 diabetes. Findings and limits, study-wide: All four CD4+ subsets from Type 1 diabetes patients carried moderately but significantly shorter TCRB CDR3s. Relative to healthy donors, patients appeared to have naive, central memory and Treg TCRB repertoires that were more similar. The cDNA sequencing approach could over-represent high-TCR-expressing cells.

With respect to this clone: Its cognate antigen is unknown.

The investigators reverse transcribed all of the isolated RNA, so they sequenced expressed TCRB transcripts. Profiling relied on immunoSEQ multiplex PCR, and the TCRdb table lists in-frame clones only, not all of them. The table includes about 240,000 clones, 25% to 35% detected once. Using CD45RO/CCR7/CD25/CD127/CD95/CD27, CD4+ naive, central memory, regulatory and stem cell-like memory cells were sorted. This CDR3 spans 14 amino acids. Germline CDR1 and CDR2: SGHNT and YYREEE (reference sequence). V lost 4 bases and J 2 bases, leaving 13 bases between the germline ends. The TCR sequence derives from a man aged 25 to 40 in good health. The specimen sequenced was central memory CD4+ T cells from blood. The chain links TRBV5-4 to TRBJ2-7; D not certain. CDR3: CASSRTDGTYEQYF. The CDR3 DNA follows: TGTGCCAGCAGCCGGACGGACGGAACCTACGAGCAGTACTTC.